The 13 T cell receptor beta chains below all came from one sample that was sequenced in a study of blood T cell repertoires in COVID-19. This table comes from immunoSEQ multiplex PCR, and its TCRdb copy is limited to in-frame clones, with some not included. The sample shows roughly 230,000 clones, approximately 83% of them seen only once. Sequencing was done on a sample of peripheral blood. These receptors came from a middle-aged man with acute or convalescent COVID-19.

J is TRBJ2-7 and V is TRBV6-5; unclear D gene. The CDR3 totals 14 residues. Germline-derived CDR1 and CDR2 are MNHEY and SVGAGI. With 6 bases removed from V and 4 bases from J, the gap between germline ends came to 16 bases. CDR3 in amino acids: CASSPLRDTYEQYF. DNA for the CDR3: TGTGCCAGCAGCCCCCTTCGTGACACTTACGAGCAGTACTTC.

Written as DNA, the CDR3 is TGTGCCAGCAGCCGAGCCCCGACTAGCGGGAGGGGTCAGTACTTC. Its translation: CASSRAPTSGRGQYF. The rearrangement links TRBV3-1 (or the pseudogene TRBV3-2) to TRBJ2-4, with TRBD2 matching 14 bases. J lost 12 bases, V lost 4 bases, and 8 bases had no gene match. The CDR3 covers 15 residues. Germline V gene sequence: CDR1 LGHDT, CDR2 YNNKEL (reference sequence).

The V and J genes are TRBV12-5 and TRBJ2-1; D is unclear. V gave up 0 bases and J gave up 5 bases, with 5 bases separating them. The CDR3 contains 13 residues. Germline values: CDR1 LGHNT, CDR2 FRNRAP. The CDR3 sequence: CASGLVHNNEQFF. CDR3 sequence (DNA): TGTGCTAGTGGTTTGGTACACAACAATGAGCAGTTCTTC. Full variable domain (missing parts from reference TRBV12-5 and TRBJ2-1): DARVTQTPRHKVTEMGQEVTMRCQPILGHNTVFWYRQTMMQGLELLAYFRNRAPLDDSGMPKDRFSAEMPDATLATLKIQPSEPRDSAVYFCASGLVHNNEQFFGPGTRLTVL.

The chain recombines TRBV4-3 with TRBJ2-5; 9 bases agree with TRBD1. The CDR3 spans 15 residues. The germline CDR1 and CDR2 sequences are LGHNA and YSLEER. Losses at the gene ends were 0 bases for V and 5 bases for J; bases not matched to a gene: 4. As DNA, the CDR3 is TGCGCCAGCAGCCAAGATTGGACAGGGGCGGAGACCCAGTACTTC. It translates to CASSQDWTGAETQYF.

Written as DNA, the CDR3 is TGCGCCAGCAGCCAAGATCCCCCCGCGGTCTCCTACAATGAGCAGTTCTTC. Translation gives CASSQDPPAVSYNEQFF. The rearrangement links TRBV4-1 to TRBJ2-1; no clear D gene. The V end was cut by 0 bases, the J end by 0 bases, with 12 bases between. Germline lookup yields CDR1 MGHRA and CDR2 YSYEKL. The CDR3 spans 17 residues.

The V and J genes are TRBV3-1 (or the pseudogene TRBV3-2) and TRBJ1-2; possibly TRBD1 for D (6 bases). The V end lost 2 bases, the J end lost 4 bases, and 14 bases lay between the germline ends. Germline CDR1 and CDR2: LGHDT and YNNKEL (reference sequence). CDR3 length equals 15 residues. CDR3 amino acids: CASSQMGGAGYGYTF. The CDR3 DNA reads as TGTGCCAGCAGCCAAATGGGGGGGGCAGGCTATGGCTACACCTTC.

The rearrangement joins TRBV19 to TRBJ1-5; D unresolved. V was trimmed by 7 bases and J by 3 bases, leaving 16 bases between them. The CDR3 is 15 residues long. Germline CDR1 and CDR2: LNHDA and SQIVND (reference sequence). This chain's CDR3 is CASKSGYRNNQPQHF. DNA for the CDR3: TGTGCCAGTAAGTCGGGGTACCGGAACAATCAGCCCCAGCATTTT.

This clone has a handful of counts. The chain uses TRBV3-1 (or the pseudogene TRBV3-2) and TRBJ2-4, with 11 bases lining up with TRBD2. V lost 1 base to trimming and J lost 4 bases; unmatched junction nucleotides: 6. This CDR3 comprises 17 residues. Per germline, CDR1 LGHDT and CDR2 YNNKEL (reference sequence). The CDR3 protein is CASSQGGLAGQKNIQYF. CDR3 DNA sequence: TGTGCCAGCAGCCAAGGAGGACTAGCGGGTCAGAAAAACATTCAGTACTTC.

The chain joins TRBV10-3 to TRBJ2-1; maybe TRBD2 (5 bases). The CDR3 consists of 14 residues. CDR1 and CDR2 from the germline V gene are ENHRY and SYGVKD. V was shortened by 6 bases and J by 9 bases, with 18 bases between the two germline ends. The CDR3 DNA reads TGTGCCATCAGGCCATCGGAGGCAGGCGTTGAGCAGTTCTTC. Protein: CAIRPSEAGVEQFF.

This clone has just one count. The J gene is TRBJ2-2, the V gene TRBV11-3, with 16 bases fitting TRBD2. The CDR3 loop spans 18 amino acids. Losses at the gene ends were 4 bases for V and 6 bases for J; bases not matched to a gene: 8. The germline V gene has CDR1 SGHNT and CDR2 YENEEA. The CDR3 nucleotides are TGTGCCAGCAGCTCGGGACTAGCGGGAGGGCCACCACCCGGGGAGCTGTTTTTT. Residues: CASSSGLAGGPPPGELFF.

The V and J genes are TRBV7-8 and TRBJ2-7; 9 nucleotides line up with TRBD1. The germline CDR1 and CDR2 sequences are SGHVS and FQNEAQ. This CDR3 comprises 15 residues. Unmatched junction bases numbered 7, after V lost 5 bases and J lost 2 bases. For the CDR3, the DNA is TGTGCCAGCAGCCGGCCGGGGACAGGGCCCTACGAGCAGTACTTC. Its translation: CASSRPGTGPYEQYF. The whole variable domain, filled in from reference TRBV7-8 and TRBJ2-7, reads GAGVSQSPRYKVAKRGQDVALRCDPISGHVSLFWYQQALGQGPEFLTYFQNEAQLDKSGLPSDRFFAERPEGSVSTLKIQRTQQEDSAVYLCASSRPGTGPYEQYFGPGTRLTVT.

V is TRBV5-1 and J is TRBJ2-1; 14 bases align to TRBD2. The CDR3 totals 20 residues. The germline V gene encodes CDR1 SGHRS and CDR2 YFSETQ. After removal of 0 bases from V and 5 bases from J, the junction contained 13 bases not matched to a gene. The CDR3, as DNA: TGCGCCAGCAGCTTGGTCGGACCGGGACTAGCGGGAGTTGAAGACAATGAGCAGTTCTTC. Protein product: CASSLVGPGLAGVEDNEQFF.

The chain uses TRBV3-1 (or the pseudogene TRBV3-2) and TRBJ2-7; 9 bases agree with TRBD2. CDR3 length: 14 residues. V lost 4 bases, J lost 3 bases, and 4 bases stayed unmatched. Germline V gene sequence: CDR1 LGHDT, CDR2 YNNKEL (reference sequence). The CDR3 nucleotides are TGTGCCAGCAGCCGCCTAGCGGGGATCTACGAGCAGTACTTC. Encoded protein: CASSRLAGIYEQYF.